This T cell receptor beta chain was captured in a study of T cells in Graves' hyperthyroidism and ophthalmopathy. Trimming took 8 bases from V and 6 from J, leaving 17 bases between them. The CDR3 sequence is 14 residues long. Germline CDR1 and CDR2: MNHNS and SASEGT. Amplification yielded TCR beta CDR3 regions, with RNA transcripts as the source. Using the HTBI primer set, a first-round RT-PCR was run on the TCR CDR3. TCRdb processed the multiplex PCR reads anew with MiXCR; each CDR3 protein has one entry. The sample consists of some 510,000 distinct CDR3 sequences, around 21% of them appearing once. This clonotype was seen many times. Hyperthyroidism of Graves' type that showed no ophthalmopathy progression within 18 months was stable. Source material for PBMCs was around 10 ml fresh peripheral blood.

What was sequenced was blood. The receptor was derived from a man aged 18 to 29 with Graves' hyperthyroidism. The chain has TRBV6-1 and TRBJ1-3; D gene uncertain. The CDR3: CASGPGPPANTIYF. In DNA form, the CDR3 reads TGTGCCAGCGGCCCCGGCCCCCCCGCAAACACCATATATTTT.